Listed below are T cell receptor beta chains from one sample, sequenced in a study of blood T cell repertoires in COVID-19. The table came from immunoSEQ multiplex PCR; TCRdb's copy has only in-frame clones and leaves some out. The sample shows about 100,000 clones, approximately 85% of them seen only once. Sample: peripheral blood. These receptor sequences come from a woman older than 75 with active or convalescent COVID-19. Both conserved end residues are part of each CDR3. Fields, in order: J gene, V gene, D gene, clone size, CDR3 protein, CDR3 DNA. A D gene is named only where the DNA matches it firmly. Clone size is stated in some rows and not others, as once, few, many or a class when expanded.

TRBJ1-1 TRBV19 . . CASRRFTEAFF TGTGCCAGTAGGCGGTTCACTGAAGCTTTCTTT
TRBJ1-5 TRBV28 TRBD1 . CASNSPPVGTGGNQPQHF TGTGCCAGCAATTCTCCCCCAGTGGGGACAGGGGGCAATCAGCCCCAGCATTTT
TRBJ1-2 TRBV9 TRBD1 . CASSVGTGTDGYTF TGTGCCAGCAGCGTAGGGACAGGGACGGATGGCTACACCTTC
TRBJ1-1 TRBV5-1 . . CASSRETGTEAFF TGTGCCAGCAGCAGGGAGACCGGGACTGAAGCTTTCTTT
TRBJ1-5 TRBV20-1 TRBD1 . CSASTGDSNQPQHF TGCAGTGCCAGTACAGGGGATAGCAATCAGCCCCAGCATTTT
TRBJ2-3 TRBV9 TRBD2 . CASSVVGGSTDTQYF TGTGCCAGCAGCGTAGTGGGCGGGAGTACAGATACGCAGTATTTT
TRBJ2-5 TRBV4-3 . . CASSQGPVAGEETQYF TGCGCCAGCAGCCAAGGACCTGTGGCAGGGGAAGAGACCCAGTACTTC
TRBJ2-1 TRBV5-4 TRBD2 . CASAGGGRAYNEQFF TGTGCCAGCGCTGGGGGCGGGAGGGCCTACAATGAGCAGTTCTTC
TRBJ2-2 TRBV18 TRBD1 . CASSPGQGARTGELFF TGTGCCAGCTCACCGGGACAGGGGGCGCGGACCGGGGAGCTGTTTTTT
TRBJ2-7 TRBV29-1 . . CSGTRGPSYEQYF TGCAGCGGCACCAGAGGGCCCTCCTACGAGCAGTACTTC
TRBJ1-5 TRBV24-1 . . CATSDSRGLNQPQHF TGTGCCACCAGTGATTCGCGGGGACTAAATCAGCCCCAGCATTTT
TRBJ2-4 TRBV19 . . CASSMGGTLAKNIQYF TGTGCCAGTAGTATGGGGGGAACCTTAGCCAAAAACATTCAGTACTTC
TRBJ2-7 TRBV5-1 TRBD2 . CASSLVLAGGVAYEQYF TGTGCCAGCAGCTTGGTACTAGCGGGAGGGGTGGCCTACGAGCAGTACTTC
TRBJ2-2 TRBV4-3 . . CASSQDTRLGGGELFF TGCGCCAGCAGCCAAGATACAAGGCTCGGGGGCGGGGAGCTGTTTTTT
TRBJ2-7 TRBV19 TRBD2 . CAATSGRLICYEQYF TGTGCCGCAACTAGCGGGAGACTCATATGCTACGAGCAGTACTTC
TRBJ1-4 TRBV9 . . CASSQIPNEKLFF TGTGCCAGCAGTCAGATCCCTAATGAAAAACTGTTTTTT
TRBJ2-2 TRBV7-6 . . CASSLINTGELFF TGTGCCAGCAGCCTAATTAACACCGGGGAGCTGTTTTTT
TRBJ2-3 TRBV5-1 TRBD2 once CASRRLAVTDTQYF TGCGCCAGCAGACGACTAGCCGTTACAGATACGCAGTATTTT
TRBJ2-1 TRBV19 TRBD1 . CATDRGVYNEQFF TGTGCCACCGACAGGGGAGTGTACAATGAGCAGTTCTTC
TRBJ2-1 TRBV15 . few CATSRDPRHPRVFNEQFF TGTGCCACCAGCAGAGACCCCCGGCACCCCCGGGTATTCAATGAGCAGTTCTTC
TRBJ1-2 TRBV5-1 TRBD1 . CASSSRQGGGYTF TGTGCCAGCAGCTCGCGACAGGGCGGGGGCTACACCTTC
TRBJ2-3 TRBV2 TRBD2 . CASRARQGRATDTQYF TGTGCCAGCAGGGCCCGACAAGGGAGGGCCACAGATACGCAGTATTTT
TRBJ1-5 TRBV5-1 . . CASSLNREQRENQPQHF TGCGCCAGCAGCTTGAATCGAGAACAGAGGGAGAATCAGCCCCAGCATTTT
TRBJ2-7 TRBV11-2 TRBD2 few CASSLDRSSGRRNF TGTGCCAGCAGCTTAGATCGTAGTAGCGGGAGAAGAAACTTC
TRBJ2-4 TRBV20-1 . . CSASLPGTGAGILAKNIQYF TGCAGTGCTAGTCTTCCCGGGACAGGAGCGGGAATCCTGGCCAAAAACATTCAGTACTTC
TRBJ2-7 TRBV28 TRBD2 few CASSLIAGVGSYEQYF TGTGCCAGCAGTCTCATAGCGGGAGTGGGGTCCTACGAGCAGTACTTC
TRBJ2-7 TRBV5-1 TRBD1 . CASSPRQGITYEQYF TGCGCCAGCAGCCCAAGACAGGGCATCACCTACGAGCAGTACTTC